What follows are 2 T cell receptor beta chains derived from one specimen sequenced in a study of CD8 T cells in ankylosing spondylitis. TCRdb independently ran MiXCR on the 5' RACE reads; one entry per CDR3 protein. The data contain 250,000 to 400,000 distinct CDR3 sequences, around 10% of them singletons. Sequenced sample: blood, either unsorted or a sorted T cell fraction (not recorded which). The receptors were gathered from a female donor with ankylosing spondylitis or in good health (not recorded which).

This clonotype has a count of ten or more. This CDR3 is CSARDDHHNEQFF. Written as DNA, the CDR3 is TGCAGTGCTAGAGATGACCACCACAATGAGCAGTTCTTC. The chain is built from TRBV20-1 and TRBJ2-1; no reliable D call. This CDR3 is 13 amino acids long. Germline CDR1 reads DFQATT; CDR2 reads SNEGSKA (reference sequence). Trimming removed 0 bases at V and 5 bases at J, with 8 bases between.

This clonotype was observed many times. V gene TRBV20-1 combines with J gene TRBJ2-1; 7 bases fit TRBD2. Unmatched junction bases numbered 14, after V lost 0 bases and J lost 0 bases. Per germline, CDR1 DFQATT and CDR2 SNEGSKA (reference sequence). The CDR3 is made up of 19 amino acids. Here the CDR3 DNA reads TGCAGTGCTAGAGATCCCAGCGGGGTAGGAGGCTTCTCCTACAATGAGCAGTTCTTC. Translation gives CSARDPSGVGGFSYNEQFF.